Listed here are 3 T cell receptor beta chains from one sample, sequenced in a study of OX40 agonist ivuxolimab in advanced cancers. The protocol used for the library was the immunoSEQ multiplex PCR assay. Imported from immuneACCESS, the table was reduced by TCRdb to in-frame sequences with V and J called. These copies leave out some clones; in studies compared against another copy, an unresolved V gene accounts for under half, and the cause of the remainder is not known. For this sample there are fewer than 45,000 clones; 70% to 90% appear just once. The leading ten clones occupy around 12% of the sample. Sequenced here: CD4+ or CD8+ T cells sorted from blood, sampled in a trial of the OX40 agonist ivuxolimab. Receptors originate from an adult with an advanced solid tumor such as melanoma, head and neck, liver or kidney cancer.

This clone was detected once. The rearrangement uses TRBV30 and TRBJ1-5, with D possibly TRBD1 on 5 matching bases. The CDR3 runs 14 residues. Germline lookup yields CDR1 GTSNPN and CDR2 SVGIG (reference sequence). Trimming took off 5 bases at V and 0 bases at J, with 11 bases between the two ends. The CDR3 protein is CAWEWGYSNQPQHF. CDR3 coding DNA: TGTGCCTGGGAGTGGGGGTATAGCAATCAGCCCCAGCATTTT.

V is TRBV27 and J is TRBJ1-1, with D unresolved. The V end lost 2 bases, the J end lost 1 base, and 8 bases lay between the germline ends. Germline CDR1 MNHEY, CDR2 SMNVEV (reference sequence). This CDR3 has 14 amino acids. The DNA of the CDR3 is TGTGCCAGCAGTTTACTAACCGGGAACACTGAAGCTTTCTTT. Translated, it gives CASSLLTGNTEAFF.

The V and J genes are TRBV7-6 and TRBJ2-5, with 11 bases identical to TRBD2. The CDR3 is made up of 14 amino acids. Germline CDR1 is SGHVS and CDR2 is FNYEAQ. The junction had 5 bases not matched to a gene; V was cut back by 6 bases and J by 5 bases. The CDR3 sequence is CASSHSGGAETQYF. The DNA of the CDR3 is TGTGCCAGCAGTCATAGCGGGGGGGCGGAGACCCAGTACTTC.